The rows below give T cell receptor beta chains drawn from one sample of a study of shared clonotypes between healthy human individuals. Only in-frame clones appear in the TCRdb table, and some are missing; sequencing was by immunoSEQ multiplex PCR. This sample has about half a million clones; roughly 78% occur once, and the top ten carry less than 15%. Sequencing input: PBMCs. The receptors stem from a woman aged 40 to 55 in good health. Some clones in this sample may be carry-over from other donors' samples. Both conserved end residues are part of each CDR3.

cdr3_aa,j_call,v_call
CASRNKGIPNYGYTF,TRBJ1-2,TRBV27
CASSLELRRGRQPQHF,TRBJ1-5,TRBV5-5
CASSLDVGQAFF,TRBJ1-1,TRBV5-1
CSVGAGPGTEAFF,TRBJ1-1,TRBV29-1
CASSPTSGSGETQYF,TRBJ2-5,TRBV19
CASSAGPQNQDTQYF,TRBJ2-3,TRBV18
CASSSGTGTYEQYF,TRBJ2-7,TRBV10-2
CASSFLSQTGTEAFF,TRBJ1-1,TRBV5-4
CASTQSYWPGRGNEQFF,TRBJ2-1,TRBV27
CASSTFGLAGAEELFF,TRBJ2-2,TRBV5-6